The entry below gives a single TCR beta chain sequence along with its context. The CDR3 totals 12 residues. V lost 6 bases, J lost 8 bases, and 5 bases stayed unmatched. The data derive from a study of blood T cell repertoires in COVID-19. In the source study's methods: Amplification with reference gene primers provided the estimates of nucleated cell counts. Method: immunoSEQ multiplex PCR; TCRdb's copy keeps in-frame clones and lacks some. D and trimming come from the DNA, and the V and J calls and clone size come from that table. The sample records fewer than 450,000 clones, about nine tenths being singletons. Patients from Seattle were sampled longitudinally, starting during active infection.

The sample comprised peripheral blood. The sequence derives from a woman in her forties or fifties with COVID-19, enrolled during active disease. V usage is TRBV12-3 or TRBV12-4 and J usage is TRBJ1-1; TRBD1 matches 8 bases. The CDR3 region has the DNA TGTGCCAGCAGATACCGGGACAGGGAAGCTTTCTTT. As protein: CASRYRDREAFF.